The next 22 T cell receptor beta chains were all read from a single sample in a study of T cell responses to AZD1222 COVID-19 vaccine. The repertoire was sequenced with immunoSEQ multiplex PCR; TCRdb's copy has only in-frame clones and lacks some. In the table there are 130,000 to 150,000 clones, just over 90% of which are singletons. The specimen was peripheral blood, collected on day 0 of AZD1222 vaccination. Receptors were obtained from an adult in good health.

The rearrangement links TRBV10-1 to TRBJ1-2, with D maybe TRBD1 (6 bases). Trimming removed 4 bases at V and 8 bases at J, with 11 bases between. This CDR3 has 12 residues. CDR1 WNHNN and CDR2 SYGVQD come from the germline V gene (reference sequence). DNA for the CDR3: TGCGCCAGCAGTGGGAAAGGGGGAGGCTACACCTTC. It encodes CASSGKGGGYTF.

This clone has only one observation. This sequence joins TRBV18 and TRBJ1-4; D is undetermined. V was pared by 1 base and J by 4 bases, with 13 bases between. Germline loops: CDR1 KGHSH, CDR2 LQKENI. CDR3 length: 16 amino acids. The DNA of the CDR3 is TGTGCCAGCTCACCACTCACACAGATCAATAATGAAAAACTGTTTTTT. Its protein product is CASSPLTQINNEKLFF.

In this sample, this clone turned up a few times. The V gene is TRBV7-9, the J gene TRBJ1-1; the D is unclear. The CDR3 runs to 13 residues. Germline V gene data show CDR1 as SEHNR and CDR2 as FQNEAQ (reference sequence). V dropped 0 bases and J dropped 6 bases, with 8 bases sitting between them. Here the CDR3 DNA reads TGTGCCAGCAGCTTAGCTGCCGGGTCTGAAGCTTTCTTT. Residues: CASSLAAGSEAFF.

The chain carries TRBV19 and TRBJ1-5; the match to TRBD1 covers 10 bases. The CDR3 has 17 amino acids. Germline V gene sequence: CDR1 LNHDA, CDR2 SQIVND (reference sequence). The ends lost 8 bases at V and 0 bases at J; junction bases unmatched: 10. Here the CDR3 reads CASSGTGVFLSNQPQHF. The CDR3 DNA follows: TGTGCCAGTTCGGGGACAGGGGTCTTCCTTAGCAATCAGCCCCAGCATTTT.

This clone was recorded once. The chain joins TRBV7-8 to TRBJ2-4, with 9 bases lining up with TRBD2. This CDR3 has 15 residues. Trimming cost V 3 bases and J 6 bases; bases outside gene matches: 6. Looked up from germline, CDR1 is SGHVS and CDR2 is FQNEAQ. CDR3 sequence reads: CASSFGGRAGNIQYF. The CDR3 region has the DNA TGTGCCAGCAGCTTCGGCGGGAGGGCTGGAAACATTCAGTACTTC.

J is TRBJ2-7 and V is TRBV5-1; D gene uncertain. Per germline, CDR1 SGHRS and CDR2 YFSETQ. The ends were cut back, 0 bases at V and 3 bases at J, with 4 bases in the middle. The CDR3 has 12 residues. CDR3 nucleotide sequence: TGCGCCAGCAGCTTGGGCGACTACGAGCAGTACTTC. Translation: CASSLGDYEQYF.

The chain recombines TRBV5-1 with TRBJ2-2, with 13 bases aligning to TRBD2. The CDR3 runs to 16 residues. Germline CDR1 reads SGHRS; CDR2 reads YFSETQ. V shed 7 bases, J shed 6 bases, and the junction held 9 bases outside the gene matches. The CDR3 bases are TGCGCCAGCGGCCCAAGACTAGCGGGGGGACCCGGGGAGCTGTTTTTT. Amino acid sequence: CASGPRLAGGPGELFF.

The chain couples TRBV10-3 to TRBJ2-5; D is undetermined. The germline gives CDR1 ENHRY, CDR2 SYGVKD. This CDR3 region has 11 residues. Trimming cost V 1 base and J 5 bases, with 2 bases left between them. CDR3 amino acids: CAISELETQYF. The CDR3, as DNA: TGTGCCATCAGTGAGTTGGAGACCCAGTACTTC.

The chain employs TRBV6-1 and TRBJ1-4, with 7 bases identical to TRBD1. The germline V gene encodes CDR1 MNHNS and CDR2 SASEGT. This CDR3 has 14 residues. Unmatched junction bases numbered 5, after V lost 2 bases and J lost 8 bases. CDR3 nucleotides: TGTGCCAGCAGTGAAAGGGGGCGGATAGAAAAACTGTTTTTT. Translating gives CASSERGRIEKLFF.

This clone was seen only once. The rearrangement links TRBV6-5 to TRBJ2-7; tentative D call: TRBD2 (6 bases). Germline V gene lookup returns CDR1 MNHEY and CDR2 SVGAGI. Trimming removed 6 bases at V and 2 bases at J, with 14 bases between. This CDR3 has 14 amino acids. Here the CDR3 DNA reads TGTGCCAGCAGGAGGAGTAGCGGCACCTACGAGCAGTACTTC. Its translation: CASRRSSGTYEQYF.

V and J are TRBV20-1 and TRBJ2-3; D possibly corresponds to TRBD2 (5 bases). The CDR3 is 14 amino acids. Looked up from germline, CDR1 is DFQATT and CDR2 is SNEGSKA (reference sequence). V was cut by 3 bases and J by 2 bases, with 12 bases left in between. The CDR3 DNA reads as TGCAGTGCTAGTTCGGGGTACCTCACAGATACGCAGTATTTT. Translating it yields CSASSGYLTDTQYF.

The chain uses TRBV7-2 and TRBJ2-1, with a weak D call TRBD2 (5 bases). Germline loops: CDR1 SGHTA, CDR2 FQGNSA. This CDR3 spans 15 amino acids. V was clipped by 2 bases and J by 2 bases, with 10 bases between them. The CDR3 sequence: CASSLKADPYNEQFF. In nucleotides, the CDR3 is TGTGCCAGCAGCTTAAAAGCGGACCCCTACAATGAGCAGTTCTTC.

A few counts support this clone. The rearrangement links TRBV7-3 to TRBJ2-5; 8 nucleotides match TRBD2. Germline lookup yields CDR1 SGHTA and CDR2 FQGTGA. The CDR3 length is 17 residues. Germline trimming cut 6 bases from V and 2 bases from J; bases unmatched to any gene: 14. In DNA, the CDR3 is TGTGCCAGCAGGAAAGTGTCGGGACTAGGAGGTCAAGAGACCCAGTACTTC. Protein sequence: CASRKVSGLGGQETQYF. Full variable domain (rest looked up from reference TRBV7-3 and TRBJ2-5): GAGVSQTPSNKVTEKGKYVELRCDPISGHTALYWYRQSLGQGPEFLIYFQGTGAADDSGLPNDRFFAVRPEGSVSTLKIQRTERGDSAVYLCASRKVSGLGGQETQYFGPGTRLLVL.

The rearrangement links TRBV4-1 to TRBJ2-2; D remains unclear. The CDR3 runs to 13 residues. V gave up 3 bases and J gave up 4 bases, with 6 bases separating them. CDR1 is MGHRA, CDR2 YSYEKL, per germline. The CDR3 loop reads CASSQRFTGELFF. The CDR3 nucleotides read TGCGCCAGCAGCCAGCGCTTCACCGGGGAGCTGTTTTTT.

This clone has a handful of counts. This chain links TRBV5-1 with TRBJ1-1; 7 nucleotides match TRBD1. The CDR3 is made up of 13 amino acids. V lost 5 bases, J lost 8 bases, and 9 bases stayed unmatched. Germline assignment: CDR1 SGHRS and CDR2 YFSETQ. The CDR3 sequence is CASRPRQGLEAFF. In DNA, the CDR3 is TGCGCCAGCAGACCTCGACAGGGATTGGAAGCTTTCTTT.

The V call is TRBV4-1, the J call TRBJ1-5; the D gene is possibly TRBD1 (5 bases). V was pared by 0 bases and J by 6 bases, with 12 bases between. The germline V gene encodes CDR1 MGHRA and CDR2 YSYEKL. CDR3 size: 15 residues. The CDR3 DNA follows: TGCGCCAGCAGCCAAGATCATAGGGGCCCTCAGCCCCAGCATTTT. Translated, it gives CASSQDHRGPQPQHF.

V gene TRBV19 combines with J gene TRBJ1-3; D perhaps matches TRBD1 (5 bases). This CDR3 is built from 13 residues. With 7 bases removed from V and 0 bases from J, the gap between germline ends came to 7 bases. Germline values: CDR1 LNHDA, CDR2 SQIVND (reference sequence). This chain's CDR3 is CASTRDSGNTIYF. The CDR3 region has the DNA TGTGCCAGTACCAGGGACTCTGGAAACACCATATATTTT.

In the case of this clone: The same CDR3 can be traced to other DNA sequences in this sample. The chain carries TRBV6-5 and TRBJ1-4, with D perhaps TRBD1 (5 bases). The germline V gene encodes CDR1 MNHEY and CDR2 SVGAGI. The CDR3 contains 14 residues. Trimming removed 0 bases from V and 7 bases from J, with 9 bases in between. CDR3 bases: TGTGCCAGCAGTTACTCTCAGGGACGTGAAAAACTGTTTTTT. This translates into CASSYSQGREKLFF.

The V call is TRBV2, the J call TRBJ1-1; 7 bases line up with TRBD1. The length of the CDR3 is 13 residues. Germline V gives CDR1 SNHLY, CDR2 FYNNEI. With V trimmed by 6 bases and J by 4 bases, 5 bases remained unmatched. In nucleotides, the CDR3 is TGTGCCAGCAGATACAGGGGTGTCACTGAAGCTTTCTTT. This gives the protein CASRYRGVTEAFF.

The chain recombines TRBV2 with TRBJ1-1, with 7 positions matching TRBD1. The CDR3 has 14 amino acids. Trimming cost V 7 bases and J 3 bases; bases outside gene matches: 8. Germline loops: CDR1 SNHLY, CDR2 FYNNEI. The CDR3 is CASTPRRGHTEAFF. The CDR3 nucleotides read TGTGCCAGCACCCCTCGTAGGGGGCACACTGAAGCTTTCTTT.

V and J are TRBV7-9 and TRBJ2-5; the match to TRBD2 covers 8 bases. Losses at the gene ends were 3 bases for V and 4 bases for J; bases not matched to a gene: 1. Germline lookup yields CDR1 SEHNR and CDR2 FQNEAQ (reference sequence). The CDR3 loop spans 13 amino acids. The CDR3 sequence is CASSFAGGETQYF. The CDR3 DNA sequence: TGTGCCAGCAGCTTCGCGGGGGGAGAGACCCAGTACTTC.

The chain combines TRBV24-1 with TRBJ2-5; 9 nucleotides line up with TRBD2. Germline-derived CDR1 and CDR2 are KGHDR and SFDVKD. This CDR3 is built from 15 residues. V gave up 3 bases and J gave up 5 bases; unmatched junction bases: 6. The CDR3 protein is CATSDPTTSGETQYF. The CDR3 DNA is TGTGCCACCAGTGATCCGACTACTAGCGGGGAGACCCAGTACTTC.